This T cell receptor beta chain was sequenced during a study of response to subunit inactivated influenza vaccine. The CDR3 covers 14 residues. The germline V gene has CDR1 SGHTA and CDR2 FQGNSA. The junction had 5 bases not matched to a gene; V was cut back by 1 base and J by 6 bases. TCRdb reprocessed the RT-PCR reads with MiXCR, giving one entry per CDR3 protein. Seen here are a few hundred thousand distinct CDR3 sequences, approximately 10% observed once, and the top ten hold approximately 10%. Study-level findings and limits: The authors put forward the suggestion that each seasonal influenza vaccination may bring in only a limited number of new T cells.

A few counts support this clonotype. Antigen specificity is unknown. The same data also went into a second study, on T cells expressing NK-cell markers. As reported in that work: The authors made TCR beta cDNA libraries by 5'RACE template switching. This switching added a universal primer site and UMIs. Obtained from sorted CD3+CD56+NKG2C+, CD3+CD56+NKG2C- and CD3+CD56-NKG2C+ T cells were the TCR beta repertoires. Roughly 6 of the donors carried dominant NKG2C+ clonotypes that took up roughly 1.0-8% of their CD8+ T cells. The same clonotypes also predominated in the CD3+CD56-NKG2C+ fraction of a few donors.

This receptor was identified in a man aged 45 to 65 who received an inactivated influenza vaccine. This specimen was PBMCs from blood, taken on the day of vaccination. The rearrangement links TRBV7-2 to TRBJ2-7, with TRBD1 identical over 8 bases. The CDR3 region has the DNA TGTGCCAGCAGCTTAGGACAGGGGAACGGCGAGCAGTACTTC. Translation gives CASSLGQGNGEQYF.